A selection of T cell receptor beta chains follows, all from one sample in a study of blood T cells in healthy people across ages. TCRdb redid the calling of the 5' RACE reads with MiXCR, one entry per CDR3 protein. The sample gives about 1 million distinct CDR3 sequences, roughly 45% of which show up once; under 20% is in the top ten. The sequencing input was blood. The receptors derive from a woman aged 60-75 years in good health. The CDR3 runs from the conserved cysteine through the conserved F or W. A D gene is named only where the DNA matches it firmly. Not all rows give a size; the values are once, few, many and, for expanded clones, a class.

j_call: TRBJ2-5; d_call: TRBD2; v_call: TRBV28; clone_size: NA; cdr3_aa: CASSLGTSEETQYF; cdr3_nt: TGTGCCAGCAGTTTAGGGACTAGCGAAGAGACCCAGTACTTC
j_call: TRBJ1-2; d_call: TRBD1; v_call: TRBV12-3/TRBV12-4; clone_size: few; cdr3_aa: CASSTGTGGDYGYTF; cdr3_nt: TGTGCCAGCAGTACAGGGACAGGGGGAGACTATGGCTACACCTTC
j_call: TRBJ2-5; d_call: NA; v_call: TRBV30; clone_size: NA; cdr3_aa: CAWSTTSGTQYF; cdr3_nt: TGTGCCTGGAGTACCACATCTGGGACCCAGTACTTC
j_call: TRBJ2-3; d_call: TRBD2; v_call: TRBV20-1; clone_size: NA; cdr3_aa: CSADGLAFTDTQYF; cdr3_nt: TGCAGTGCAGATGGACTAGCTTTCACAGATACGCAGTATTTT
j_call: TRBJ2-2; d_call: NA; v_call: TRBV12-3/TRBV12-4; clone_size: NA; cdr3_aa: CASSSDSLNTGELFF; cdr3_nt: TGTGCCAGCAGTTCTGACAGTTTGAACACCGGGGAGCTGTTTTTT
j_call: TRBJ2-6; d_call: NA; v_call: TRBV2; clone_size: NA; cdr3_aa: CASSELQLGANVLTF; cdr3_nt: TGTGCCAGCAGTGAGCTCCAGCTGGGGGCCAACGTCCTGACTTTC
j_call: TRBJ1-2; d_call: TRBD1; v_call: TRBV10-3; clone_size: NA; cdr3_aa: CAISSFDRANYGYTF; cdr3_nt: TGTGCCATCAGTTCTTTCGACAGGGCTAACTATGGCTACACCTTC
j_call: TRBJ2-1; d_call: TRBD2; v_call: TRBV12-3/TRBV12-4; clone_size: NA; cdr3_aa: CASSFSGRTGYNEQFF; cdr3_nt: TGTGCCAGCAGCTTTAGCGGGAGAACTGGCTACAATGAGCAGTTCTTC
j_call: TRBJ1-6; d_call: TRBD1; v_call: TRBV27; clone_size: NA; cdr3_aa: CASSKLDRGDSPLHF; cdr3_nt: TGTGCCAGCAGTAAATTGGACAGGGGTGATTCACCCCTCCACTTT
j_call: TRBJ2-7; d_call: NA; v_call: TRBV5-6; clone_size: NA; cdr3_aa: CASSLGSGTDEQYF; cdr3_nt: TGTGCCAGCAGCTTAGGGTCAGGGACCGACGAGCAGTACTTC
j_call: TRBJ2-7; d_call: TRBD2; v_call: TRBV5-1; clone_size: NA; cdr3_aa: CASSPGLAGAPSSYEQYF; cdr3_nt: TGCGCCAGCAGCCCGGGACTAGCGGGAGCACCGAGCTCCTACGAGCAGTACTTC
j_call: TRBJ2-7; d_call: NA; v_call: TRBV20-1; clone_size: NA; cdr3_aa: CSAIPGLSSYNEQYF; cdr3_nt: TGCAGTGCTATCCCGGGATTAAGCTCCTACAATGAGCAGTACTTC
j_call: TRBJ2-7; d_call: NA; v_call: TRBV20-1; clone_size: NA; cdr3_aa: CSAPRATYEQYF; cdr3_nt: TGCAGTGCTCCTAGGGCTACCTACGAGCAGTACTTC
j_call: TRBJ1-1; d_call: NA; v_call: TRBV6-5; clone_size: NA; cdr3_aa: CASSYRGFTEAFF; cdr3_nt: TGTGCCAGCAGTTACCGCGGGTTCACTGAAGCTTTCTTT
j_call: TRBJ2-7; d_call: NA; v_call: TRBV13; clone_size: NA; cdr3_aa: CASSYGLKYSYEQYF; cdr3_nt: TGTGCCAGCAGTTACGGGCTAAAATACTCCTACGAGCAGTACTTC
j_call: TRBJ2-1; d_call: TRBD2; v_call: TRBV9; clone_size: few; cdr3_aa: CASSPGLADEQFF; cdr3_nt: TGTGCCAGCAGCCCGGGACTAGCGGATGAGCAGTTCTTC
j_call: TRBJ1-2; d_call: NA; v_call: TRBV5-6; clone_size: NA; cdr3_aa: CASTPASSKTIYGYTF; cdr3_nt: TGTGCCAGCACCCCTGCCAGCTCAAAAACGATCTATGGCTACACCTTC
j_call: TRBJ2-1; d_call: NA; v_call: TRBV11-3; clone_size: NA; cdr3_aa: CASSLDRDGEQFF; cdr3_nt: TGTGCCAGCAGCTTAGATCGGGACGGAGAGCAGTTCTTC
j_call: TRBJ2-1; d_call: TRBD2; v_call: TRBV6-7; clone_size: NA; cdr3_aa: CAPGASGDNEQFF; cdr3_nt: TGCGCCCCTGGGGCTAGCGGGGACAATGAGCAGTTCTTC
j_call: TRBJ2-2; d_call: TRBD1; v_call: TRBV28; clone_size: many; cdr3_aa: CASSLAGTGASGELFF; cdr3_nt: TGTGCCAGCAGTTTGGCAGGGACAGGGGCTAGCGGGGAGCTGTTTTTT
j_call: TRBJ2-2; d_call: NA; v_call: TRBV11-2; clone_size: NA; cdr3_aa: CASLIGTRLGELFF; cdr3_nt: TGTGCCAGCCTTATCGGGACTCGCTTAGGGGAGCTGTTTTTT
j_call: TRBJ2-7; d_call: NA; v_call: TRBV5-1; clone_size: few; cdr3_aa: CASSLKPQESSYEQYF; cdr3_nt: TGCGCCAGCAGCTTGAAACCCCAGGAGAGCTCCTACGAGCAGTACTTC
j_call: TRBJ2-7; d_call: TRBD2; v_call: TRBV7-9; clone_size: few; cdr3_aa: CASSLAGRANTEQYF; cdr3_nt: TGTGCCAGCAGCTTAGCCGGGAGGGCTAACACCGAGCAGTACTTC
j_call: TRBJ2-5; d_call: NA; v_call: TRBV7-9; clone_size: few; cdr3_aa: CASTDTGPQEQYF; cdr3_nt: TGTGCCAGCACCGATACAGGCCCTCAAGAGCAGTACTTC
j_call: TRBJ2-3; d_call: TRBD2; v_call: TRBV12-3/TRBV12-4; clone_size: NA; cdr3_aa: CASRERRLADSDTQYF; cdr3_nt: TGTGCCAGCAGGGAAAGAAGGCTAGCGGACTCAGATACGCAGTATTTT
j_call: TRBJ2-5; d_call: TRBD1; v_call: TRBV25-1; clone_size: many; cdr3_aa: CASSEYKGTGAQETQYF; cdr3_nt: TGTGCCAGCAGTGAATATAAGGGGACAGGGGCCCAAGAGACCCAGTACTTC
j_call: TRBJ2-5; d_call: TRBD2; v_call: TRBV6-4; clone_size: NA; cdr3_aa: CASSRTSGTGVYNEQYF; cdr3_nt: TGTGCCAGCAGTAGGACTAGCGGGACAGGGGTTTACAATGAGCAGTACTTC
j_call: TRBJ2-2; d_call: TRBD2; v_call: TRBV4-1; clone_size: NA; cdr3_aa: CASSLSTSANTGELFF; cdr3_nt: TGCGCCAGCAGCCTGTCGACTAGCGCTAACACCGGGGAGCTGTTTTTT
j_call: TRBJ2-7; d_call: NA; v_call: TRBV20-1; clone_size: NA; cdr3_aa: CSASQGNSYEQYF; cdr3_nt: TGCAGTGCTAGTCAGGGAAACTCCTACGAGCAGTACTTC
j_call: TRBJ2-7; d_call: NA; v_call: TRBV20-1; clone_size: few; cdr3_aa: CSARDASRGRLYEQYF; cdr3_nt: TGCAGTGCTAGAGATGCCTCCCGGGGACGACTCTACGAGCAGTACTTC
j_call: TRBJ2-5; d_call: TRBD1; v_call: TRBV12-3/TRBV12-4; clone_size: NA; cdr3_aa: CASSLALGGQGRSGEQYF; cdr3_nt: TGTGCCAGCAGTTTAGCGCTTGGGGGACAGGGGCGTTCTGGGGAGCAGTACTTC
j_call: TRBJ2-5; d_call: NA; v_call: TRBV15; clone_size: NA; cdr3_aa: CATSKKGRNQETQYF; cdr3_nt: TGTGCCACCAGCAAAAAAGGACGGAACCAAGAGACCCAGTACTTC
j_call: TRBJ2-7; d_call: NA; v_call: TRBV15; clone_size: NA; cdr3_aa: CATSREPYYERYF; cdr3_nt: TGTGCCACCAGCAGAGAACCATACTACGAGCGGTACTTC
j_call: TRBJ2-7; d_call: NA; v_call: TRBV20-1; clone_size: NA; cdr3_aa: CSASRGPAYEQYF; cdr3_nt: TGCAGTGCCAGCCGGGGACCGGCCTACGAGCAGTACTTC
j_call: TRBJ2-7; d_call: TRBD2; v_call: TRBV20-1; clone_size: few; cdr3_aa: CSARDPVSGSSYEQYF; cdr3_nt: TGCAGTGCTAGAGATCCGGTTAGCGGGAGCTCCTACGAGCAGTACTTC
j_call: TRBJ1-6; d_call: NA; v_call: TRBV18; clone_size: few; cdr3_aa: CASSPTGTDYSPLHF; cdr3_nt: TGTGCCAGCTCACCCACCGGGACGGACTATTCACCCCTCCACTTT
j_call: TRBJ2-7; d_call: NA; v_call: TRBV24-1; clone_size: NA; cdr3_aa: CATSDYPKDRPGGDTYEQYF; cdr3_nt: TGTGCCACCAGTGACTACCCTAAGGACAGGCCCGGAGGGGACACCTACGAGCAGTACTTC
j_call: TRBJ2-3; d_call: NA; v_call: TRBV27; clone_size: NA; cdr3_aa: CASSFRAGRTDTQYF; cdr3_nt: TGTGCCAGCAGTTTCCGGGCGGGGAGGACAGATACGCAGTATTTT
j_call: TRBJ2-7; d_call: NA; v_call: TRBV30; clone_size: NA; cdr3_aa: CAWVGDSKYEQYF; cdr3_nt: TGTGCCTGGGTAGGGGACTCAAAGTACGAGCAGTACTTC
j_call: TRBJ2-5; d_call: NA; v_call: TRBV20-1; clone_size: NA; cdr3_aa: CSARVGEQYF; cdr3_nt: TGCAGTGCTAGGGTGGGTGAGCAGTACTTC
j_call: TRBJ1-2; d_call: NA; v_call: TRBV11-2; clone_size: few; cdr3_aa: CASSLDRRGTYGYTF; cdr3_nt: TGTGCCAGCAGCTTAGATCGGCGAGGGACCTATGGCTACACCTTC
j_call: TRBJ2-5; d_call: TRBD2; v_call: TRBV20-1; clone_size: NA; cdr3_aa: CSASESGTVQETQYF; cdr3_nt: TGCAGTGCTAGCGAAAGCGGGACGGTACAAGAGACCCAGTACTTC
j_call: TRBJ2-7; d_call: TRBD1; v_call: TRBV2; clone_size: NA; cdr3_aa: CASSAETGYEQYF; cdr3_nt: TGTGCCAGCAGTGCGGAGACAGGGTACGAGCAGTACTTC
j_call: TRBJ1-1; d_call: TRBD1; v_call: TRBV27; clone_size: NA; cdr3_aa: CASKDLAGGGDTEAFF; cdr3_nt: TGTGCCAGCAAAGATTTGGCAGGGGGCGGCGACACTGAAGCTTTCTTT
j_call: TRBJ2-3; d_call: NA; v_call: TRBV20-1; clone_size: NA; cdr3_aa: CSARGEPPYTQYF; cdr3_nt: TGCAGTGCTAGAGGGGAACCGCCCTATACGCAGTATTTT
j_call: TRBJ2-7; d_call: TRBD1; v_call: TRBV20-1; clone_size: NA; cdr3_aa: CSASTGGGYEQYF; cdr3_nt: TGCAGTGCTTCGACAGGGGGCGGCTACGAGCAGTACTTC
j_call: TRBJ2-5; d_call: NA; v_call: TRBV5-4; clone_size: NA; cdr3_aa: CASSYAAGAPSTQYF; cdr3_nt: TGTGCCAGCAGCTACGCTGCCGGAGCCCCCTCGACCCAGTACTTC